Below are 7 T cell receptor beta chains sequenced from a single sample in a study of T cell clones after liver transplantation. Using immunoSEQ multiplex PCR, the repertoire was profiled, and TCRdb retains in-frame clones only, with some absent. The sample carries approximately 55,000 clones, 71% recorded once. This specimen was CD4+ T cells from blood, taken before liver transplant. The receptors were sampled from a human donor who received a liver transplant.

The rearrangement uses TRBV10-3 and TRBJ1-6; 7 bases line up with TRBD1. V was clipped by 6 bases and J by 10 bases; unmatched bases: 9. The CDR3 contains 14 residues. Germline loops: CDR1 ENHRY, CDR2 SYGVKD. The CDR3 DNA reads TGTGCCATCAGGATGACAGGGATCGGATCACCCCTCCACTTT. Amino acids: CAIRMTGIGSPLHF.

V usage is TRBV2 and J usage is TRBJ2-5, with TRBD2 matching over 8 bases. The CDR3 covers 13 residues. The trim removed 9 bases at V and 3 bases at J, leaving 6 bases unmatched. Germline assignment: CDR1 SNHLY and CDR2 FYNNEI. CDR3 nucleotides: TGTGCCAGGTCGGGAGGGGGGAAAGAGACCCAGTACTTC. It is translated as CARSGGGKETQYF.

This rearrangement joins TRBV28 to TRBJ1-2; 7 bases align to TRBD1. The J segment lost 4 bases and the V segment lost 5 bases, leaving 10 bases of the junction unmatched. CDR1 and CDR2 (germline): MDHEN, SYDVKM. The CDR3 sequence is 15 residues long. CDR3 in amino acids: CASSRAGGNTYGYTF. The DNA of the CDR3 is TGTGCCAGCAGTCGTGCAGGGGGAAACACCTATGGCTACACCTTC.

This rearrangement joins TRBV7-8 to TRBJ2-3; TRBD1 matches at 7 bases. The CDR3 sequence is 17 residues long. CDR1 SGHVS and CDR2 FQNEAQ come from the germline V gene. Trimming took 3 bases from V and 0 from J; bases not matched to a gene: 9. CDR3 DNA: TGTGCCAGCAGCTTGGGTCCCGACAGGGCAAGCACAGATACGCAGTATTTT. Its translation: CASSLGPDRASTDTQYF.

Here the CDR3 reads CASSPPGGRSQPQHF. In DNA form, the CDR3 reads TGTGCCAGCTCACCACCAGGGGGTAGAAGTCAGCCCCAGCATTTT. V is TRBV18 and J is TRBJ1-5; tentatively, D is TRBD1 (6 bases). The CDR3 covers 15 residues. CDR1 is KGHSH and CDR2 is LQKENI in the germline V gene. Trimming cost V 0 bases and J 6 bases, with 12 bases left between them.

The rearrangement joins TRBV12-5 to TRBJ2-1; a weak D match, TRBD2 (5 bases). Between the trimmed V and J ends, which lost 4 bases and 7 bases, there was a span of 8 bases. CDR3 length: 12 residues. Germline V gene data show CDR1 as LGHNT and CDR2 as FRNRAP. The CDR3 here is CASGSRRNEQFF. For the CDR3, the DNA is TGTGCTAGTGGTTCCAGGAGGAATGAGCAGTTCTTC.

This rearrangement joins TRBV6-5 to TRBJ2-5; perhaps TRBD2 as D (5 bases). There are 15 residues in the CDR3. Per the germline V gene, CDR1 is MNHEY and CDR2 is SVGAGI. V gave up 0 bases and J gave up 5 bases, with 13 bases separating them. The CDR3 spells CASSYSVEGTETQYF. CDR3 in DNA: TGTGCCAGCAGTTACTCGGTTGAGGGCACGGAGACCCAGTACTTC.